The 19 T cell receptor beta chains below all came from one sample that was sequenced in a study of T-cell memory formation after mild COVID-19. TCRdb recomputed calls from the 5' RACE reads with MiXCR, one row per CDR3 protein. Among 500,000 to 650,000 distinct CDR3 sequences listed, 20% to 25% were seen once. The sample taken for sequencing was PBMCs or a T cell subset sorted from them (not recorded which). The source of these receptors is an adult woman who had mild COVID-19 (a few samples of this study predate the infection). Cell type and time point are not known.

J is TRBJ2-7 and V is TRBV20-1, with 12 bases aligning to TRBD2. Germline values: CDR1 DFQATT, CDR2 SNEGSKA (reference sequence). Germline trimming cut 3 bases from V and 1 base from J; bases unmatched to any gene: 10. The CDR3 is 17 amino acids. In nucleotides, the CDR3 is TGCAGTGCTAGCGGTCTGACTAGCGGGAGTCTTTCCTACGAGCAGTACTTC. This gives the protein CSASGLTSGSLSYEQYF.

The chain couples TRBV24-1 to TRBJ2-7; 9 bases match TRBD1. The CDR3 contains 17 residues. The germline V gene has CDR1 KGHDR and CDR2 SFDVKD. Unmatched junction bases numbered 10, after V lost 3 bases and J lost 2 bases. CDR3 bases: TGTGCCACCAGTGATGGAGCCGGGACAGGGTCGACCTACGAGCAGTACTTC. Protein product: CATSDGAGTGSTYEQYF.

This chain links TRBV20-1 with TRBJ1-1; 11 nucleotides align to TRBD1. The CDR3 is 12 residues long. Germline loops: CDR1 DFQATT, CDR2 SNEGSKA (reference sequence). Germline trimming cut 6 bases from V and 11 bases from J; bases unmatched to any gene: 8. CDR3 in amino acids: CSADRGPTGAFF. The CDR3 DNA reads TGCAGTGCGGACAGGGGGCCGACAGGGGCTTTCTTT.

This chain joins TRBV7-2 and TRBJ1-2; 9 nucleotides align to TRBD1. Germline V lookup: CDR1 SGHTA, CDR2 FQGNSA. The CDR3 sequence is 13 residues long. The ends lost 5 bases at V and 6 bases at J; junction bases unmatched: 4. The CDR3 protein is CASSRRDRDGYTF. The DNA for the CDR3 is TGTGCCAGCAGCCGCCGGGACAGGGATGGCTACACCTTC.

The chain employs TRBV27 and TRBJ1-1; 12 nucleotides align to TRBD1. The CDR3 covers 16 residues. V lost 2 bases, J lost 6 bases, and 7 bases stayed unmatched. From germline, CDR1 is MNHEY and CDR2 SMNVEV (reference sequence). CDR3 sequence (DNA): TGTGCCAGCAGTTTAGGGACAGGGGGCAAGTCACCTGAAGCTTTCTTT. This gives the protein CASSLGTGGKSPEAFF.

CDR3: CASSPPGQGDYNEQFF. In nucleotides, the CDR3 is TGTGCCAGCAGCCCCCCGGGGCAGGGTGACTACAATGAGCAGTTCTTC. The V call is TRBV7-6, the J call TRBJ2-1, with D perhaps being TRBD1 or TRBD2 (5 bases each). This CDR3 is 16 amino acids long. CDR1 and CDR2 (germline): SGHVS, FNYEAQ. V gave up 5 bases and J gave up 3 bases, with 17 bases separating them.

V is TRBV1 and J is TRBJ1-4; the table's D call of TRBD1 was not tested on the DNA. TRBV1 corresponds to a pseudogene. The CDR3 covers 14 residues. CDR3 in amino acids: CTSSQQGVGEKLFF. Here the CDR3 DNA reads TGCACCAGCAGCCAACAGGGGGTCGGGGAAAAACTGTTTTTT.

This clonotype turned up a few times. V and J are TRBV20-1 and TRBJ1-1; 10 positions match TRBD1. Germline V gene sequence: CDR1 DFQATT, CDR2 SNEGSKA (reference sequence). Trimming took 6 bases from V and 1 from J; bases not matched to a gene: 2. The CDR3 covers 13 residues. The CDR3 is CSARDRGNTEAFF. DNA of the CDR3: TGCAGTGCAAGGGACAGGGGGAACACTGAAGCTTTCTTT.

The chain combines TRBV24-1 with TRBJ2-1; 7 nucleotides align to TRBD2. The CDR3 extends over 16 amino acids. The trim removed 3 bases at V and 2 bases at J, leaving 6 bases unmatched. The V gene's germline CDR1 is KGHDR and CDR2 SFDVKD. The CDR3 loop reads CATSDDSSGAYNEQFF. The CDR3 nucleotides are TGTGCCACCAGTGATGACTCTAGCGGAGCCTACAATGAGCAGTTCTTC.

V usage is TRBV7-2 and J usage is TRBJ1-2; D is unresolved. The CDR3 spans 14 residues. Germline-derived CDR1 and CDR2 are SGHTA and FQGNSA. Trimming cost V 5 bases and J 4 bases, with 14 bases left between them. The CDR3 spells CASSRPHSGYGYTF. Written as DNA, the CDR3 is TGTGCCAGCAGCCGACCGCATTCGGGCTATGGCTACACCTTC.

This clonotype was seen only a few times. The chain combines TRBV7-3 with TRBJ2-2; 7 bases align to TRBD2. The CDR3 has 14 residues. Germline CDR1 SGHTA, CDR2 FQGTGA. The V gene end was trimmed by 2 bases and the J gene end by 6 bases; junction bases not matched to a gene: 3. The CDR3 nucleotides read TGTGCCAGCAGCTTAGCTGGGGGGGCCGGGGAGCTGTTTTTT. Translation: CASSLAGGAGELFF.

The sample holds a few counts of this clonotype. CDR3 loop: CATSDITSGIGNEQFF. The CDR3 DNA reads TGTGCCACCAGTGACATAACTAGCGGGATAGGGAATGAGCAGTTCTTC. The chain combines TRBV24-1 with TRBJ2-1; TRBD2 aligns across 10 bases. The CDR3 consists of 16 residues. Germline V gene data show CDR1 as KGHDR and CDR2 as SFDVKD. Trimming took 4 bases from V and 7 from J; bases not matched to a gene: 9.

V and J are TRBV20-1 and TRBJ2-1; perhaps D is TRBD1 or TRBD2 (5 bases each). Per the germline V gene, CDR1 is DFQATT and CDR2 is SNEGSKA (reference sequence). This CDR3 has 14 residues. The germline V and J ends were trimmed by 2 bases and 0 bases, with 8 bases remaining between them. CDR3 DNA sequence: TGCAGTGCTAGATCAGGGAGCTCCTACAATGAGCAGTTCTTC. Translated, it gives CSARSGSSYNEQFF.

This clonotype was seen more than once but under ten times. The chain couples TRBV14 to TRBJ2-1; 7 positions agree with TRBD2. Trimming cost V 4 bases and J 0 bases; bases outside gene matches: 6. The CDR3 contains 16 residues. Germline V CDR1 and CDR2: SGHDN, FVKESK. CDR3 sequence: CASSPLAAYSYNEQFF. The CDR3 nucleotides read TGTGCCAGCAGCCCTCTAGCGGCATACTCCTACAATGAGCAGTTCTTC.

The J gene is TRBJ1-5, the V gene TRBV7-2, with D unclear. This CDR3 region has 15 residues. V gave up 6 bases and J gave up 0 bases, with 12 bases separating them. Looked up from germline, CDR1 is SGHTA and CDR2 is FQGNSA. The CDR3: CASSLRRDSNQPQHF. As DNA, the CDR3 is TGTGCCAGCAGTCTTAGACGGGATAGCAATCAGCCCCAGCATTTT.

CDR3 nucleotides: TGTGCCAGCAGTGAGAGGGACAGGGGTAGCTACACCTTC. Its protein product is CASSERDRGSYTF. The gene calls are TRBV2 and TRBJ1-2; 10 bases agree with TRBD1. The CDR3 runs 13 residues. The germline V gene encodes CDR1 SNHLY and CDR2 FYNNEI. The V gene end was trimmed by 3 bases and the J gene end by 9 bases; junction bases not matched to a gene: 4.

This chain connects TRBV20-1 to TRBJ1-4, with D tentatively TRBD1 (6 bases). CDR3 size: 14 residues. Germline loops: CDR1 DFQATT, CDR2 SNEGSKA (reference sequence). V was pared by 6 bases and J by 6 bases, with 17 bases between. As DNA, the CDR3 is TGCAGTGCCTTAGGTGGGGCAGGGGATGAAAAACTGTTTTTT. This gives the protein CSALGGAGDEKLFF.

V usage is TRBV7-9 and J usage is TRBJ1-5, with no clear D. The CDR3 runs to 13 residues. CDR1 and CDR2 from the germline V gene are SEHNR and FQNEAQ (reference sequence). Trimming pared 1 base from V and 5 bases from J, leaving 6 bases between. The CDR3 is CASSLGRHQPQHF. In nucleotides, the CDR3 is TGTGCCAGCAGCTTAGGGCGGCATCAGCCCCAGCATTTT. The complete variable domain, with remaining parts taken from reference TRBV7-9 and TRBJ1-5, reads DTGVSQNPRHKITKRGQNVTFRCDPISEHNRLYWYRQTLGQGPEFLTYFQNEAQLEKSRLLSDRFSAERPKGSFSTLEIQRTEQGDSAMYLCASSLGRHQPQHFGDGTRLSIL.

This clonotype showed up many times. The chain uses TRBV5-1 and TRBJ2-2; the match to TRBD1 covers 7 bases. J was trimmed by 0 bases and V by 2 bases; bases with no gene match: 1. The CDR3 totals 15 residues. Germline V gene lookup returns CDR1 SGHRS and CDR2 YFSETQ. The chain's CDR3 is CASSFGTANTGELFF. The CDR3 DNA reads TGCGCCAGCAGCTTCGGGACAGCGAACACCGGGGAGCTGTTTTTT.